Each of the 4 T cell receptor beta chains below was sequenced from the same sample in a study of type 1 regulatory T cells (dated by TCRdb to the early 2020s). Their target antigens are unknown. TCRdb names Illumina MiSeq as the instrument used. TCRdb handled the public reads itself, with Q25 trimming in fastp and clone calling in MiXCR, and kept productive beta chains. Duplicate CDR3 protein sequences are folded into a single record with the most common DNA and genes. The sample profile shows around 69,000 distinct CDR3 sequences; 55% to 80% of them were found once. The top ten clonotypes cover 7.6% of the sample. Sequencing was done on a sample of cultured T cells, either the whole culture or a sorted T cell fraction (not recorded which). The cell subset or site label for this specimen denotes: Tr1-enriched cell product generated in vitro against host alloantigens. Receptors originate from a human donor in good health.

This chain uses TRBV20-1 with TRBJ1-1; D remains unclear. Germline V gene data show CDR1 as DFQATT and CDR2 as SNEGSKA (reference sequence). V was trimmed by 6 bases and J by 0 bases, leaving 14 bases between them. The CDR3 extends over 14 amino acids. The CDR3 DNA follows: TGCAGTGCCATCATCGGGGTTATGAACACTGAAGCTTTCTTT. It is translated as CSAIIGVMNTEAFF.

CDR3 nucleotide sequence: TGCAGTGCTCTTAGCGGGATGAACTACAATGAGCAGTTCTTC. It translates to CSALSGMNYNEQFF. The chain employs TRBV20-1 and TRBJ2-1; 8 bases match TRBD2. Germline CDR1 DFQATT, CDR2 SNEGSKA (reference sequence). Germline trimming cut 5 bases from V and 3 bases from J; bases unmatched to any gene: 6. CDR3 length: 14 residues.

The sample holds a few counts of this clonotype. At one end, the junction sequence differs from germline, possibly due to a read error. This rearrangement joins TRBV7-8 to TRBJ2-1; 8 bases map to TRBD1. CDR1 and CDR2 from the germline V gene are SGHVS and FQNEAQ. The CDR3 contains 13 residues. The CDR3 region is CASGFGQGNEQFF. The CDR3 coding sequence is TGTGCCAGCGGCTTCGGACAGGGAAATGAGCAGTTCTTC. Looking up the rest from reference TRBV7-8 and TRBJ2-1 gives the full variable domain: GAGVSQSPRYKVAKRGQDVALRCDPISGHVSLFWYQQALGQGPEFLTYFQNEAQLDKSGLPSDRFFAERPEGSVSTLKIQRTQQEDSAVYLCASGFGQGNEQFFGPGTRLTVL.

V usage is TRBV20-1 and J usage is TRBJ2-1; no reliable D call. Germline V gene sequence: CDR1 DFQATT, CDR2 SNEGSKA (reference sequence). This CDR3 region has 15 residues. The V and J ends lost 4 bases and 5 bases respectively, with 18 bases between them. In DNA, the CDR3 is TGCAGTGCTACCACTGAGGCGTCCCTACACAATGAGCAGTTCTTC. Encoded protein: CSATTEASLHNEQFF.